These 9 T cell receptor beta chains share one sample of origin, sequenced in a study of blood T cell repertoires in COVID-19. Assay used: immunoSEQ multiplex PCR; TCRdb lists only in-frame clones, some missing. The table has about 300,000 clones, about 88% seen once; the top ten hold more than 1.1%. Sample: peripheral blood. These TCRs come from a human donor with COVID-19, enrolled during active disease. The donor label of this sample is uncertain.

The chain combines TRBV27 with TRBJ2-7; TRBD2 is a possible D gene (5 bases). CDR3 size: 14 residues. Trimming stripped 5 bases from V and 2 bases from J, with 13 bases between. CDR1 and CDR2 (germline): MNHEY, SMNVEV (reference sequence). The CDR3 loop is CASSPSGIPYEQYF. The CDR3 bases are TGTGCCAGCAGTCCGTCCGGGATCCCCTACGAGCAGTACTTC.

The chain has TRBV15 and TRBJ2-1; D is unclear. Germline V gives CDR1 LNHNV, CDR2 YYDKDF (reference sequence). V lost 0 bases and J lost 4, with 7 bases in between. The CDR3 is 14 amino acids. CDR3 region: CATSRDPRYNEQFF. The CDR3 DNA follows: TGTGCCACCAGCAGAGACCCCCGGTACAATGAGCAGTTCTTC.

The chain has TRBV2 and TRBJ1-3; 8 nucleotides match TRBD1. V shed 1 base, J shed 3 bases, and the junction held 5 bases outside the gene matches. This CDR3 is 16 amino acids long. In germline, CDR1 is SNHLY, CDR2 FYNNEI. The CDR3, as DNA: TGTGCCAGCAGTGAAGTCGGACAGGGAAATGGAAACACCATATATTTT. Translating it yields CASSEVGQGNGNTIYF.

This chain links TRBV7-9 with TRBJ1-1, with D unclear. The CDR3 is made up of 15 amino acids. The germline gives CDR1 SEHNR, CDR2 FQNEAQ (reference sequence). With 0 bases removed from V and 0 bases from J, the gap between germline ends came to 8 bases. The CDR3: CASSLAARLNTEAFF. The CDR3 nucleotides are TGTGCCAGCAGCTTAGCGGCCAGGTTGAACACTGAAGCTTTCTTT. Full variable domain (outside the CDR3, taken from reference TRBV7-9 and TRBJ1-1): DTGVSQNPRHKITKRGQNVTFRCDPISEHNRLYWYRQTLGQGPEFLTYFQNEAQLEKSRLLSDRFSAERPKGSFSTLEIQRTEQGDSAMYLCASSLAARLNTEAFFGQGTRLTVV.

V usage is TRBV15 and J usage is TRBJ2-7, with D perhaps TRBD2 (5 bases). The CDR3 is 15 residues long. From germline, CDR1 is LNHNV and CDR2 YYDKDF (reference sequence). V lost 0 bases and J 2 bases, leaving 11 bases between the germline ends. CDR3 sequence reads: CATSRDIGVAYEQYF. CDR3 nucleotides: TGTGCCACCAGCAGAGATATCGGGGTTGCCTACGAGCAGTACTTC.

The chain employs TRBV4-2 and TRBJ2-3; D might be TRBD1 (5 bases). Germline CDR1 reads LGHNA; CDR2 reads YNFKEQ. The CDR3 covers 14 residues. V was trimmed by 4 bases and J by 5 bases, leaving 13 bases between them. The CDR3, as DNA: TGTGCCAGCAGCCCCACCGGAAGGGGAGATACGCAGTATTTT. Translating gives CASSPTGRGDTQYF.

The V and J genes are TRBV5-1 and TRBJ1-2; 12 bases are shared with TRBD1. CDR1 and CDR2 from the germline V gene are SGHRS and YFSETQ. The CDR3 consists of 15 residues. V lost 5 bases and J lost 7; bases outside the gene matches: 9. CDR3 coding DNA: TGCGCCAGCAGGACGGGACAGGGGGCTGTGTCTGGCTACACCTTC. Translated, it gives CASRTGQGAVSGYTF.

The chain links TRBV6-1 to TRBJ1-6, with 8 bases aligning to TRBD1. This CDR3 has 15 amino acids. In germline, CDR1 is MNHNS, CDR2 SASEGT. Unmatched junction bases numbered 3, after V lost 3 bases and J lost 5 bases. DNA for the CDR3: TGTGCCAGCAGTGAGGGGGACAGGAATAATTCACCCCTCCACTTT. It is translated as CASSEGDRNNSPLHF.

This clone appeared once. CDR3 in DNA: TGTGCCAGCAGCCCAAGACTAGCGGGATCCCAGTACTTC. This gives the protein CASSPRLAGSQYF. The chain recombines TRBV7-3 with TRBJ2-5; 11 bases match TRBD2. The CDR3 has 13 amino acids. With 5 bases clipped from V and 9 bases from J, the junction kept 5 bases outside the gene matches. The germline V gene encodes CDR1 SGHTA and CDR2 FQGTGA.